Sequencing of this T cell receptor beta chain was carried out in a study of T cell repertoires in cytomegalovirus infection (dated by TCRdb to between 2018 and 2020). For context, the study as a whole: The HLA type of each donor mattered for the analysis, because public TCR beta signatures pointed to carriage of CMV infection along with the matching HLA type.

General conclusions and limits of the study: In the ex vivo response, HLA-C-restricted CMV-specific TCR beta clonotypes were dominant, and in two of eight donors the single most frequent clonotype came from this HLA-C-restricted group. Carriers of CMV infection plus the relevant HLA type were discriminated by the cumulative frequency of public TCR beta family members in the study cohort and in an independent approximately 340-donor cohort.

There are 14 amino acids in the CDR3, from cysteine to phenylalanine inclusive. Only the CDR3 portion is preserved as DNA: 42 bases, with reading frame beginning at the first base. CDR1 and CDR2 were assigned from the germline V gene (reference sequence) as SEHNR and FQNEAQ. V loses 1 base, J loses 1 base, and the germline ends lie 8 bases apart. The instrument was an Illumina HiSeq 1500. TCRdb applied fastp at Q25 and MiXCR to the public reads, then kept only in-frame beta chains. For every CDR3 protein sequence, its rows merge into one entry that carries the most common genes and DNA. The sample table lists 250,000 to 300,000 distinct CDR3 sequences, approximately 13% of them with a count of one. 8.5% to 9% of the sample comes from the top ten. The table lists this clonotype with a few counts. Its antigen specificity is not known. No much larger clonotype is one base removed from it; base qualities were not supplied.

The TCR sequence derives from a human donor in good health (CMV status not recorded). Some clones in this sample may be carry-over from other donors' samples. The rearrangement combines TRBV7-9 with TRBJ2-7, with TRBD1 as a weak D call on 5 bases. Material: PBMCs. The CDR3 region: CASSLVDRSYEQYF. The nucleotide sequence reads as follows: TGTGCCAGCAGCTTAGTTGACAGATCCTACGAGCAGTACTTC. With all but the CDR3 taken from the reference TRBV7-9 and TRBJ2-7 genes, the full variable domain is: DTGVSQNPRHKITKRGQNVTFRCDPISEHNRLYWYRQTLGQGPEFLTYFQNEAQLEKSRLLSDRFSAERPKGSFSTLEIQRTEQGDSAMYLCASSLVDRSYEQYFGPGTRLTVT.